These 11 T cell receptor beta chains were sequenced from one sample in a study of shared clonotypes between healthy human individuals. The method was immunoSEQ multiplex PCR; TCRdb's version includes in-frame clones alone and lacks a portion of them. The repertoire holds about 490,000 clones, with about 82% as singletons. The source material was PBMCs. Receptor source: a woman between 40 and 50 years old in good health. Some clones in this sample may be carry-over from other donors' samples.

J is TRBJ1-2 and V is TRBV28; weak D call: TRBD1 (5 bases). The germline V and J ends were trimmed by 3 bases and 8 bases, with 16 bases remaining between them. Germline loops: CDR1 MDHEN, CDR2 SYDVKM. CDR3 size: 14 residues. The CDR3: CASSLGQASVGYTF. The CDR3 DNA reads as TGTGCCAGCAGTTTGGGGCAGGCTTCCGTGGGCTACACCTTC.

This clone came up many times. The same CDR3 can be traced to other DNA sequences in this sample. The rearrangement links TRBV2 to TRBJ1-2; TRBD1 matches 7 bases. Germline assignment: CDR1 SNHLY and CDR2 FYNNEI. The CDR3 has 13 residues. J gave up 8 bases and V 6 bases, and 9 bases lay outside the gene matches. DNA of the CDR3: TGTGCCAGCAGACCTCAGACAGGGCAAGGCTACACCTTC. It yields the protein CASRPQTGQGYTF.

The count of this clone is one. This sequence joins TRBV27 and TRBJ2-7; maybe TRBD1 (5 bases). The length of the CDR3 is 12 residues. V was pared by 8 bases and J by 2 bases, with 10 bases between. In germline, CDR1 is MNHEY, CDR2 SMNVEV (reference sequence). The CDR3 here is CASGARAYEQYF. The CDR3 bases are TGTGCCAGCGGGGCCCGCGCCTACGAGCAGTACTTC.

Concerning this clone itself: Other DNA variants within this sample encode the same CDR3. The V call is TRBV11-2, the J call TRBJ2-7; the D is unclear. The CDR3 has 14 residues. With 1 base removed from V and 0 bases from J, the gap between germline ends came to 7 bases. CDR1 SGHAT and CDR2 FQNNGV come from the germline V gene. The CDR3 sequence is CASSLGGRSYEQYF. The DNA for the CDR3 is TGTGCCAGCAGCTTAGGAGGCCGCTCCTACGAGCAGTACTTC. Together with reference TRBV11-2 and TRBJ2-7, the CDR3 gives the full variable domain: EAGVAQSPRYKIIEKRQSVAFWCNPISGHATLYWYQQILGQGPKLLIQFQNNGVVDDSQLPKDRFSAERLKGVDSTLKIQPAKLEDSAVYLCASSLGGRSYEQYFGPGTRLTVT.

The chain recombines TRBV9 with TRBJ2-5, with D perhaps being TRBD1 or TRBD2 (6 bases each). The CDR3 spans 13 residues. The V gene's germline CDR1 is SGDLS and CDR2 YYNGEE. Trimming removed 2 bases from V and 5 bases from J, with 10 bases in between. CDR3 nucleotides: TGTGCCAGCAGCGTGACAGGAGGGGAGACCCAGTACTTC. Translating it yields CASSVTGGETQYF.

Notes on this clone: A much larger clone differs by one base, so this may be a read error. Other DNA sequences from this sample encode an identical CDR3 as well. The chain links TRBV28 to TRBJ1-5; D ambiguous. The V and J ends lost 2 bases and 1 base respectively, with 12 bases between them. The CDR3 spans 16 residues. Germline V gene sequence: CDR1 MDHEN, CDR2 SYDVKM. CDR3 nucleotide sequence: TGTGCCAGCAGTTTACAGGCCAGTTACAGCAATCAGCCCCAGCATTTT. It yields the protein CASSLQASYSNQPQHF.

Written as DNA, the CDR3 is TGTGCCAGCAGTGACCTAATGGGGCAGTTCTTC. This gives the protein CASSDLMGQFF. The chain carries TRBV25-1 and TRBJ2-1; D is uncertain. V lost 3 bases, J lost 12 bases, and 9 bases lay in between. The CDR3 runs to 11 residues. Per germline, CDR1 MGHDK and CDR2 SYGVNS.

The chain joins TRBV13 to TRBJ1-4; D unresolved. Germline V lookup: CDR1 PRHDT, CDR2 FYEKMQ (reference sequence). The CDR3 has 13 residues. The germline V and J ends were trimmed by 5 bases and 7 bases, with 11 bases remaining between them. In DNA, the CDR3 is TGTGCCAGCAGCCTAACCTTGGGTGAAAAACTGTTTTTT. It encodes CASSLTLGEKLFF.

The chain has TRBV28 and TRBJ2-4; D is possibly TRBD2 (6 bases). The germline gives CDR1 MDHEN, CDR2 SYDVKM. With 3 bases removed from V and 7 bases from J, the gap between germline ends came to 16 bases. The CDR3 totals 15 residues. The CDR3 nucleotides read TGTGCCAGCAGTTTCCGGGACTTACTAGGGAACATTCAGTACTTC. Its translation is CASSFRDLLGNIQYF.

CDR3 residues: CASSFSGNNNEQFF. CDR3 in DNA: TGTGCCAGCAGCTTTAGCGGGAACAACAATGAGCAGTTCTTC. The chain carries TRBV7-3 and TRBJ2-1; the match to TRBD2 covers 8 bases. The germline V gene encodes CDR1 SGHTA and CDR2 FQGTGA. This CDR3 spans 14 amino acids. With V trimmed by 3 bases and J by 5 bases, 3 bases remained unmatched. The full variable domain, with the rest looked up from reference TRBV7-3 and TRBJ2-1, is GAGVSQTPSNKVTEKGKYVELRCDPISGHTALYWYRQSLGQGPEFLIYFQGTGAADDSGLPNDRFFAVRPEGSVSTLKIQRTERGDSAVYLCASSFSGNNNEQFFGPGTRLTVL.

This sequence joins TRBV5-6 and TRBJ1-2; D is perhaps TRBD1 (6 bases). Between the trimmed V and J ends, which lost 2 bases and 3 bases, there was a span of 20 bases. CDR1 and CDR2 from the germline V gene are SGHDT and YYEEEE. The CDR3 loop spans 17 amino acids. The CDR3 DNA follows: TGTGCCAGCAGCTTAGAACTTTACCGGGGGGCTGACTATGGCTACACCTTC. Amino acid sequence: CASSLELYRGADYGYTF.